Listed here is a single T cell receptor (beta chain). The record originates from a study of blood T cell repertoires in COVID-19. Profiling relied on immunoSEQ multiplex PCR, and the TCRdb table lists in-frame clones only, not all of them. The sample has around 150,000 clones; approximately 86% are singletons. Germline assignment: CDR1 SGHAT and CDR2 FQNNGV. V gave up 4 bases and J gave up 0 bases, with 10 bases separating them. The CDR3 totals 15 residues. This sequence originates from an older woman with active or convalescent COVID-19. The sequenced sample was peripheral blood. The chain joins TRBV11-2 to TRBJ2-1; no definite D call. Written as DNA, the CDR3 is TGTGCCAGCAGCTCAGAGCCGAGCTCCTACAATGAGCAGTTCTTC. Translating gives CASSSEPSSYNEQFF.